This entry lists 31 T cell receptor beta chains sequenced from one sample in a study of T cell repertoires in aging, cancer and after chemotherapy. Rearranged V-D-J TRB sequences were amplified with a mixed TRB-A/B primer pool. One entry per CDR3 protein results from TCRdb running MiXCR on the multiplex PCR reads. The sample lists around 2,800 distinct CDR3 sequences, about a quarter occurring once. TCR beta rearrangements were amplified from peripheral blood genomic DNA. The sample comprised blood. The source of these receptors is a human donor in good health.

This clonotype counts as medium-sized. This sequence joins TRBV29-1 and TRBJ2-7; perhaps TRBD1 as D (5 bases). This CDR3 is built from 12 residues. Trimming took off 4 bases at V and 4 bases at J, with 11 bases between the two ends. Germline V gives CDR1 SQVTM, CDR2 ANQGSEA. The CDR3 coding sequence is TGCAGCGTTGCCCAGACAGTTTACGAGCAGTACTTC. This encodes CSVAQTVYEQYF.

Turning to this clonotype: This may come from a read error, since a much larger clone is one base off. The J gene is TRBJ2-3, the V gene TRBV13, with 8 bases that match TRBD1. V lost 4 bases, J lost 2 bases, and 11 bases stayed unmatched. The CDR3 loop spans 17 amino acids. Germline loops: CDR1 PRHDT, CDR2 FYEKMQ (reference sequence). This chain's CDR3 is CASSSIEQGGFTDTQYF. CDR3 sequence (DNA): TGTGCCAGCAGCTCCATAGAACAGGGGGGTTTCACAGATACGCAGTATTTT. The whole variable domain, remainder taken from reference TRBV13 and TRBJ2-3, is AAGVIQSPRHLIKEKRETATLKCYPIPRHDTVYWYQQGPGQDPQFLISFYEKMQSDKGSIPDRFSAQQFSDYHSELNMSSLELGDSALYFCASSSIEQGGFTDTQYFGPGTRLTVL.

The J gene is TRBJ2-7, the V gene TRBV6-5, with 8 bases that match TRBD1. The tail of the sequence fits TRBJ2-5 better, so the J call may be wrong. CDR1 MNHEY and CDR2 SVGAGI come from the germline V gene. The CDR3 is made up of 14 amino acids. This chain's CDR3 is CASSLWTGSATQYF. CDR3 nucleotide sequence: TGTGCCAGCAGCCTTTGGACAGGGTCGGCGACCCAGTACTTC.

This clonotype was picked up a small number of times. This chain uses TRBV5-1 with TRBJ1-2; 7 nucleotides agree with TRBD1. V trimming: 2 bases; J trimming: 0 bases; junction bases outside the gene matches: 19. The CDR3 consists of 20 residues. CDR1 and CDR2 from the germline V gene are SGHRS and YFSETQ. CDR3 DNA: TGCGCCAGCAGCTTACAATCCCCCCCGACAGGGAGGCCAGCTAACTATGGCTACACCTTC. Encoded protein: CASSLQSPPTGRPANYGYTF.

The chain combines TRBV11-3 with TRBJ2-7; TRBD1 might be the D (5 bases). Between the trimmed V and J ends, which lost 1 base and 1 base, there was a span of 8 bases. Looked up from germline, CDR1 is SGHNT and CDR2 is YENEEA. This CDR3 has 14 residues. The CDR3 DNA reads as TGTGCCAGCAGCTTAGCAGGGAAGTCCTACGAGCAGTACTTC. Its translation is CASSLAGKSYEQYF.

The chain has TRBV5-6 and TRBJ1-1, with TRBD1 as a possible D gene (5 bases). This CDR3 is 13 amino acids long. From germline, CDR1 is SGHDT and CDR2 YYEEEE. V was shortened by 1 base and J by 11 bases, with 15 bases between the two germline ends. CDR3 in amino acids: CASSLFTGLGAFF. The CDR3 DNA follows: TGTGCCAGCAGCTTGTTCACAGGTCTGGGGGCTTTCTTT.

By frequency in the sample, this clonotype is medium-sized (0.01 to 0.1%). This chain links TRBV6-5 with TRBJ2-7; 8 bases agree with TRBD2. The CDR3 consists of 13 residues. Germline values: CDR1 MNHEY, CDR2 SVGAGI. Losses at the gene ends were 7 bases for V and 7 bases for J; bases not matched to a gene: 9. The CDR3 region has the DNA TGTGCCAGCATGGGTTTAGCGGGACGGGAGCAGTACTTC. It is translated as CASMGLAGREQYF.

By sample fraction, this clonotype is medium-sized. The chain joins TRBV19 to TRBJ1-5; 10 bases are a match to TRBD1. The CDR3 totals 14 residues. Losses at the gene ends were 7 bases for V and 7 bases for J; bases not matched to a gene: 7. Germline V CDR1 and CDR2: LNHDA, SQIVND (reference sequence). This chain's CDR3 is CASTDRGLGQPQHF. CDR3 coding DNA: TGTGCCAGTACCGACAGGGGGCTCGGCCAGCCCCAGCATTTT.

This clonotype came up a few times. The chain recombines TRBV19 with TRBJ1-1, with D uncertain. CDR1 and CDR2 (germline): LNHDA, SQIVND (reference sequence). With 3 bases removed from V and 0 bases from J, the gap between germline ends came to 8 bases. The CDR3 runs 14 residues. CDR3 DNA sequence: TGTGCCAGTAGTATTGAAGTCATGAACACTGAAGCTTTCTTT. The encoded protein is CASSIEVMNTEAFF.

The CDR3 spells CASSLLGTGSMNTEAFF. CDR3 bases: TGTGCCAGCAGCTTATTGGGGACAGGGTCGATGAACACTGAAGCTTTCTTT. J is TRBJ1-1 and V is TRBV5-6, with 9 bases fitting TRBD1. J lost 0 bases, V lost 2 bases, and 8 bases had no gene match. The CDR3 runs 17 residues. From germline, CDR1 is SGHDT and CDR2 YYEEEE.

By frequency in the sample, this clonotype is medium-sized. The rearrangement joins TRBV6-1 to TRBJ2-7; tentative D call: TRBD1 (6 bases). Germline CDR1 MNHNS, CDR2 SASEGT. The CDR3 covers 15 residues. V was clipped by 4 bases and J by 2 bases, with 15 bases between them. CDR3 bases: TGTGCCAGCAGTGTCCAACAGGGCTCGGCCTACGAGCAGTACTTC. It codes for CASSVQQGSAYEQYF.

In its sample, this clonotype ranks as large. The V call is TRBV29-1, the J call TRBJ2-1; D ambiguous. The CDR3 contains 15 residues. Trimming took off 4 bases at V and 6 bases at J, with 19 bases between the two ends. The germline CDR1 and CDR2 sequences are SQVTM and ANQGSEA. CDR3 region: CSVAGPLNGRNEQFF. The CDR3 DNA follows: TGCAGCGTTGCTGGACCCCTAAACGGCCGCAATGAGCAGTTCTTC.

This chain links TRBV4-2 with TRBJ2-1, with 9 bases lining up with TRBD1. The CDR3 runs to 16 residues. Germline values: CDR1 LGHNA, CDR2 YNFKEQ. Trimming at V came to 5 bases and at J to 6 bases, leaving 11 bases not matched to a gene. The CDR3: CASSSPGTGSRNEQFF. CDR3 coding DNA: TGTGCCAGCAGCTCCCCCGGGACAGGGTCCCGCAATGAGCAGTTCTTC.

V usage is TRBV18 and J usage is TRBJ2-1, with 12 bases that match TRBD2. The CDR3 length is 14 residues. J gave up 8 bases and V 3 bases, and 2 bases lay outside the gene matches. Germline-derived CDR1 and CDR2 are KGHSH and LQKENI. This chain's CDR3 is CASSPTSGSDEQFF. The CDR3 DNA follows: TGTGCCAGCTCACCGACTAGCGGGAGCGATGAGCAGTTCTTC.

This clonotype is judged medium-sized. This sequence joins TRBV27 and TRBJ2-7; 10 nucleotides line up with TRBD2. This CDR3 region has 17 residues. V lost 3 bases, J lost 4 bases, and 12 bases stayed unmatched. CDR1 is MNHEY and CDR2 is SMNVEV in the germline V gene (reference sequence). The CDR3 loop reads CASSLDSPLAGVYEQYF. The CDR3 nucleotides are TGTGCCAGCAGTTTGGACTCGCCTCTAGCGGGAGTGTACGAGCAGTACTTC.

The chain has TRBV14 and TRBJ2-3, with TRBD2 identical over 10 bases. V gave up 8 bases and J gave up 1 base; unmatched junction bases: 15. From germline, CDR1 is SGHDN and CDR2 FVKESK. This CDR3 has 18 amino acids. The CDR3 region is CASSMLAGAVAGTDTQYF. The DNA for the CDR3 is TGTGCCAGCTCGATGCTAGCGGGAGCGGTTGCGGGCACAGATACGCAGTATTTT. The full variable domain, completed using reference TRBV14 and TRBJ2-3, is EAGVTQFPSHSVIEKGQTVTLRCDPISGHDNLYWYRRVMGKEIKFLLHFVKESKQDESGMPNNRFLAERTGGTYSTLKVQPAELEDSGVYFCASSMLAGAVAGTDTQYFGPGTRLTVL.

The chain is built from TRBV12-3 or TRBV12-4 and TRBJ1-5; D gene ambiguous. This CDR3 comprises 16 residues. V was clipped by 3 bases and J by 1 base, with 13 bases between them. CDR3 bases: TGTGCCAGCAGTTTTAATGTAGGGAGAAGCAATCAGCCCCAGCATTTT. Residues: CASSFNVGRSNQPQHF.

The chain couples TRBV24-1 to TRBJ2-3; TRBD2 agrees at 13 bases. V was clipped by 11 bases and J by 1 base; unmatched bases: 11. This CDR3 region has 17 residues. Germline CDR1 reads KGHDR; CDR2 reads SFDVKD. The CDR3: CARPTSGRVRGTDTQYF. The CDR3 region has the DNA TGTGCCAGGCCAACTAGCGGGAGGGTTCGGGGCACAGATACGCAGTATTTT.

V and J are TRBV6-5 and TRBJ1-3; unclear D gene. The length of the CDR3 is 15 residues. V lost 2 bases and J 3 bases, leaving 11 bases between the germline ends. Germline lookup yields CDR1 MNHEY and CDR2 SVGAGI. The CDR3 reads CASSYGPGGGNTIYF. The CDR3 DNA sequence: TGTGCCAGCAGTTACGGTCCAGGAGGTGGAAACACCATATATTTT.

CDR3 sequence (DNA): TGTGCCAGCAGTTCCGACAGAGTCAGCAATCAGCCCCAGCATTTT. Protein product: CASSSDRVSNQPQHF. The V call is TRBV12-3 or TRBV12-4, the J call TRBJ1-5, with D perhaps TRBD1 (5 bases). The V end was cut by 4 bases, the J end by 1 base, with 11 bases between. This CDR3 has 15 residues.

The rearrangement links TRBV5-1 to TRBJ2-3; 7 bases are a match to TRBD1. This CDR3 contains 14 residues. The germline gives CDR1 SGHRS, CDR2 YFSETQ. Germline trimming cut 4 bases from V and 6 bases from J; bases unmatched to any gene: 8. For the CDR3, the DNA is TGCGCCAGCAGCATCGACAGGGTGATGGATACGCAGTATTTT. This encodes CASSIDRVMDTQYF.

This clonotype was recorded a few times. J is TRBJ2-7 and V is TRBV13; the match to TRBD2 covers 9 bases. CDR3 length: 17 residues. The germline CDR1 and CDR2 sequences are PRHDT and FYEKMQ (reference sequence). V shed 1 base, J shed 2 bases, and the junction held 9 bases outside the gene matches. The CDR3 bases are TGTGCCAGCAGCTTAGTTGGACTAGCGAGAAAGCCCTACGAGCAGTACTTC. It yields the protein CASSLVGLARKPYEQYF.

This clonotype was counted a few times. The V and J genes are TRBV13 and TRBJ2-3, with D perhaps matching TRBD2 (7 bases). Trimming stripped 2 bases from V and 3 bases from J, with 9 bases between. Germline V gene data show CDR1 as PRHDT and CDR2 as FYEKMQ (reference sequence). CDR3 length equals 14 residues. The CDR3 DNA follows: TGTGCCAGCAGCTTAAGGGGGGGTACAGATACGCAGTATTTT. As protein: CASSLRGGTDTQYF. Complete variable domain (other parts from reference TRBV13 and TRBJ2-3): AAGVIQSPRHLIKEKRETATLKCYPIPRHDTVYWYQQGPGQDPQFLISFYEKMQSDKGSIPDRFSAQQFSDYHSELNMSSLELGDSALYFCASSLRGGTDTQYFGPGTRLTVL.

In regard to this clonotype: One junction end disagrees with the germline gene, perhaps due to a read error. This rearrangement joins TRBV5-6 to TRBJ2-3; no definite D call. This CDR3 contains 14 residues. Germline V gene sequence: CDR1 SGHDT, CDR2 YYEEEE. CDR3 loop: CASSFGSNTDTQYF. The DNA for the CDR3 is TGCGCCAGCAGCTTTGGCTCTAACACAGATACGCAGTATTTT.

This clonotype counts as medium-sized. The chain couples TRBV5-6 to TRBJ2-3, with D perhaps matching TRBD1 (5 bases). V shed 4 bases and J shed 0 bases, with 12 bases lying between them. Germline CDR1 and CDR2: SGHDT and YYEEEE. CDR3 size: 15 residues. Here the CDR3 DNA reads TGTGCCAGCAGCCCTGAAGGGGCTAGCACAGATACGCAGTATTTT. This gives the protein CASSPEGASTDTQYF.

This clonotype counts as medium-sized. The chain has TRBV12-3 or TRBV12-4 and TRBJ2-3; 9 bases align to TRBD2. V was clipped by 6 bases and J by 4 bases; unmatched bases: 8. The CDR3 length is 15 residues. Written as DNA, the CDR3 is TGTGCCAGCAGCTCCGGACTAGCGAGGGCAGATACGCAGTATTTT. It yields the protein CASSSGLARADTQYF.

The rearrangement uses TRBV20-1 and TRBJ1-6; 8 bases line up with TRBD1. The germline V gene encodes CDR1 DFQATT and CDR2 SNEGSKA (reference sequence). The V segment lost 7 bases and the J segment 5 bases; nucleotides outside the gene matches: 7. This CDR3 region has 14 residues. The CDR3 loop is CSVKGDRHNSPLHF. In DNA, the CDR3 is TGCAGTGTTAAAGGGGACAGGCATAATTCACCCCTCCACTTT.

This rearrangement joins TRBV5-1 to TRBJ1-1; D remains ambiguous. Per the germline V gene, CDR1 is SGHRS and CDR2 is YFSETQ. There are 14 residues in the CDR3. Deletions cut 0 bases from V and 1 base from J, with 7 bases between. The CDR3 nucleotides are TGCGCCAGCAGCTTGGTGGGCAGGAACACTGAAGCTTTCTTT. As protein: CASSLVGRNTEAFF. Based on the CDR3 plus reference TRBV5-1 and TRBJ1-1, the full variable domain is KAGVTQTPRYLIKTRGQQVTLSCSPISGHRSVSWYQQTPGQGLQFLFEYFSETQRNKGNFPGRFSGRQFSNSRSEMNVSTLELGDSALYLCASSLVGRNTEAFFGQGTRLTVV.

By sample share, this clonotype is medium-sized. J is TRBJ2-4 and V is TRBV5-6, with TRBD1 matching over 9 bases. CDR1 SGHDT and CDR2 YYEEEE come from the germline V gene. The CDR3 is 16 amino acids. The J segment lost 6 bases and the V segment lost 2 bases, leaving 9 bases of the junction unmatched. The CDR3 loop is CASSFDGTGYGNIQYF. DNA of the CDR3: TGTGCCAGCAGCTTCGACGGGACAGGGTATGGAAACATTCAGTACTTC.

The CDR3 sequence is CASSPPTGFNSYEQYF. The DNA of the CDR3 is TGTGCCAGCTCACCACCGACAGGGTTTAACTCCTACGAGCAGTACTTC. The J gene is TRBJ2-7, the V gene TRBV18, with 7 bases identical to TRBD1. This CDR3 is 16 amino acids long. With 0 bases clipped from V and 0 bases from J, the junction kept 5 bases outside the gene matches. The germline gives CDR1 KGHSH, CDR2 LQKENI.

This clonotype appeared a few times. The rearrangement joins TRBV5-6 to TRBJ2-5, with D uncertain. The CDR3 sequence is 13 residues long. Trimming removed 0 bases from V and 2 bases from J, with 5 bases in between. Germline V lookup: CDR1 SGHDT, CDR2 YYEEEE. The CDR3, as DNA: TGTGCCAGCAGCTTGGCCCAGCAAGAGACCCAGTACTTC. Protein sequence: CASSLAQQETQYF.